This T cell receptor beta chain came from a study of shared clonotypes between healthy human individuals. Terminally differentiated effector memory CD45RA+ cells were excluded by CCR7 positive selection of CD45RO-negative cells. The CDR3 extends over 15 amino acids. Germline V gene lookup returns CDR1 SNHLY and CDR2 FYNNEI. V was cut by 2 bases and J by 0 bases, with 10 bases left in between. Assay used: immunoSEQ multiplex PCR; TCRdb lists only in-frame clones, some missing. The repertoire holds 2 million or so clones, with about 95% as singletons. Sequenced input: naive CD8+ T cells sorted from blood. This receptor was identified in a man in his late teens or twenties in good health. The chain couples TRBV2 to TRBJ1-2; D unclear. The CDR3 DNA is TGTGCCAGCAGTGAATTAACGACGTCTAACTATGGCTACACCTTC. It is translated as CASSELTTSNYGYTF.